A selection of T cell receptor beta chains follows, all from one sample in a study of blood T cells in healthy people across ages. TCRdb reprocessed the 5' RACE reads with MiXCR, giving one entry per CDR3 protein. There are more than 700,000 distinct CDR3 sequences in the sample; about 47% occur only once, and 15% to 20% lies in the top ten. Sequenced material: blood. The receptors shown here come from an elderly man in good health. Both conserved end residues are part of each CDR3. Fields, in order: CDR3 DNA, CDR3 protein, V gene, D gene, clone size, J gene. A D gene is named only where the DNA matches it firmly. Clone size is shown for a subset of rows, as once, few, many or a class of expanded clone.

CDR3nt: TGTGCCGGCAGTCAATCCGGACAGGAGAACTATGGCTACACCTTC
CDR3aa: CAGSQSGQENYGYTF
v_gene: TRBV6-5
d_gene: TRBD1
abundance: once
j_gene: TRBJ1-2

CDR3nt: TGTGCCAGCAGTTGGAAGATGACAAGCTCCTACAATGAGCAGTACTTC
CDR3aa: CASSWKMTSSYNEQYF
v_gene: TRBV12-3/TRBV12-4
d_gene: NA
abundance: NA
j_gene: TRBJ2-7

CDR3nt: TGTGCCAGCAGCTTAAGTGGGGGGATAAGCACAGATACGCAGTATTTT
CDR3aa: CASSLSGGISTDTQYF
v_gene: TRBV7-9
d_gene: NA
abundance: NA
j_gene: TRBJ2-3

CDR3nt: TGTGCCAGCACCACTTCGACAGGGGACCAAGAGACCCAGTACTTC
CDR3aa: CASTTSTGDQETQYF
v_gene: TRBV28
d_gene: TRBD1
abundance: NA
j_gene: TRBJ2-5

CDR3nt: TGTGCCATCACAACCGACAGGGGGATGGGGACCCAGTACTTC
CDR3aa: CAITTDRGMGTQYF
v_gene: TRBV6-1
d_gene: TRBD1
abundance: few
j_gene: TRBJ2-5

CDR3nt: TGTGCCAGCAGCTACCAATTCCGGACAGGGGGCCACGAGCAGTACTTC
CDR3aa: CASSYQFRTGGHEQYF
v_gene: TRBV7-2
d_gene: TRBD1
abundance: NA
j_gene: TRBJ2-7

CDR3nt: TGTGCCAGCAGCCAAGTGACTAGCGGGGGACAAGAGACCCAGTACTTC
CDR3aa: CASSQVTSGGQETQYF
v_gene: TRBV3-1
d_gene: TRBD2
abundance: NA
j_gene: TRBJ2-5

CDR3nt: TGTGCCAGCAGCCCCCGACAGGAATCACAGCAGTTCTTC
CDR3aa: CASSPRQESQQFF
v_gene: TRBV7-2
d_gene: NA
abundance: NA
j_gene: TRBJ2-1

CDR3nt: TGCGCCAGCAGCTCAATTATGGGACTAGCGGACAATGAGCAGTTCTTC
CDR3aa: CASSSIMGLADNEQFF
v_gene: TRBV5-1
d_gene: TRBD2
abundance: NA
j_gene: TRBJ2-1

CDR3nt: TGTGCCAGCAGCCCGTCTTCAGCGGGGGCATGGGGAGAGACCCAGTACTTC
CDR3aa: CASSPSSAGAWGETQYF
v_gene: TRBV9
d_gene: TRBD2
abundance: NA
j_gene: TRBJ2-5

CDR3nt: TGTGCCAGCAGCGTAGGAGCAGGTGGGGTCTACGAGCAGTACTTC
CDR3aa: CASSVGAGGVYEQYF
v_gene: TRBV9
d_gene: NA
abundance: NA
j_gene: TRBJ2-7

CDR3nt: TGCAGTGCTAGAGGCGACAGGGAGTACGAGCAGTACTTC
CDR3aa: CSARGDREYEQYF
v_gene: TRBV20-1
d_gene: TRBD1
abundance: few
j_gene: TRBJ2-7

CDR3nt: TGTGCCAGCAGTTTATCTCCCGACGGAACCTACGAGCAGTACTTC
CDR3aa: CASSLSPDGTYEQYF
v_gene: TRBV27
d_gene: NA
abundance: few
j_gene: TRBJ2-7

CDR3nt: TGTGCCAGCAAAACAGGGTGGGAAGCCAAAAACATTCAGTACTTC
CDR3aa: CASKTGWEAKNIQYF
v_gene: TRBV2
d_gene: NA
abundance: NA
j_gene: TRBJ2-4

CDR3nt: TGTGCCAGCAGTTACGGCGGGGCAGCCTCTGGAAACACCATATATTTT
CDR3aa: CASSYGGAASGNTIYF
v_gene: TRBV6-6
d_gene: NA
abundance: many
j_gene: TRBJ1-3

CDR3nt: TGCAGCGTTGAAGGTAAGGCAGGGTTGAACACTGAAGCTTTCTTT
CDR3aa: CSVEGKAGLNTEAFF
v_gene: TRBV29-1
d_gene: NA
abundance: NA
j_gene: TRBJ1-1

CDR3nt: TGTGCCAGCAGCCCCCTAGCGGGAGCGGGCACAGATACGCAGTATTTT
CDR3aa: CASSPLAGAGTDTQYF
v_gene: TRBV9
d_gene: TRBD2
abundance: few
j_gene: TRBJ2-3

CDR3nt: TGTGCCAGCAGCGTAGGCGTGGCAGGGGGACAAGAGACCCAGTACTTC
CDR3aa: CASSVGVAGGQETQYF
v_gene: TRBV9
d_gene: TRBD1
abundance: NA
j_gene: TRBJ2-5

CDR3nt: TGTGCCAGCAGCTTAGGGAGTACTAGCGCCGAGCAGTACTTC
CDR3aa: CASSLGSTSAEQYF
v_gene: TRBV7-9
d_gene: TRBD2
abundance: many
j_gene: TRBJ2-7

CDR3nt: TGTGCCAGCAGCTTAAGGCGGGAAGATACGCAGTATTTT
CDR3aa: CASSLRREDTQYF
v_gene: TRBV7-3
d_gene: NA
abundance: many
j_gene: TRBJ2-3

CDR3nt: TGTGCCAGCAGCTTAGAACGGACAGGGCGCACAGATACGCAGTATTTT
CDR3aa: CASSLERTGRTDTQYF
v_gene: TRBV7-8
d_gene: TRBD1
abundance: few
j_gene: TRBJ2-3

CDR3nt: TGTGCCACCAGCGTTGACAGGGGGCCTGGGGCCAACGTCCTGACTTTC
CDR3aa: CATSVDRGPGANVLTF
v_gene: TRBV15
d_gene: TRBD1
abundance: few
j_gene: TRBJ2-6

CDR3nt: TGTGCCAGCGGACAGGGGGCAATCCCAGAGCAGTTCTTC
CDR3aa: CASGQGAIPEQFF
v_gene: TRBV14
d_gene: TRBD1
abundance: NA
j_gene: TRBJ2-1

CDR3nt: TGTGCCATCAGTGAGAGGGGACGAGACACTGAAGCTTTCTTT
CDR3aa: CAISERGRDTEAFF
v_gene: TRBV10-3
d_gene: NA
abundance: NA
j_gene: TRBJ1-1